The clone carrying this TCR beta chain occurred once. This record comes from a study of control samples from healthy donors and cancer patients. Assay used: immunoSEQ multiplex PCR; TCRdb lists only in-frame clones, some missing. The table lists 90,000 to 110,000 clones, about nine tenths of them singletons, with approximately 4% in the top ten. V was pared by 2 bases and J by 4 bases, with 5 bases between. CDR3 length: 12 amino acids. Germline V gene sequence: CDR1 SGHAT, CDR2 FQNNGV. The V call is TRBV11-2, the J call TRBJ2-5, with D possibly being TRBD1 (5 bases). This TCR was recovered from a human donor in good health. The donor label of this sample is uncertain. The sequenced sample was blood. The CDR3 here is CASSLQGETQYF. The CDR3 nucleotides are TGTGCCAGCAGCTTACAGGGAGAGACCCAGTACTTC.